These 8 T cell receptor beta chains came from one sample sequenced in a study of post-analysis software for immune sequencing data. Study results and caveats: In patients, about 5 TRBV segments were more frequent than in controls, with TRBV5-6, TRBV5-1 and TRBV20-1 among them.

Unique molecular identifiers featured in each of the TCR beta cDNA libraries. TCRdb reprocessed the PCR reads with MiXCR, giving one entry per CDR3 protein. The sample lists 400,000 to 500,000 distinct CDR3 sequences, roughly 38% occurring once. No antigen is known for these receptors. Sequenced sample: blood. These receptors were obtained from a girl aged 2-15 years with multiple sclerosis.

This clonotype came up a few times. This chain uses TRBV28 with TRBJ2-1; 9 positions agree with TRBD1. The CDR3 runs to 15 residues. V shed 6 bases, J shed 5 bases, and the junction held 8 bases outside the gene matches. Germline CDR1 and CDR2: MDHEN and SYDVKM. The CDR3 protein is CASRSDRGINNEQFF. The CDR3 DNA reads TGTGCCAGCAGATCCGACAGGGGGATCAACAATGAGCAGTTCTTC.

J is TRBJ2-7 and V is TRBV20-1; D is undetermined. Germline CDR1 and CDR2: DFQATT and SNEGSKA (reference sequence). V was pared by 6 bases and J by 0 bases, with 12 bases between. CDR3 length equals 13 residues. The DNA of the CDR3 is TGCAGTGCGAGGCTACAGAGCTCCTACGAGCAGTACTTC. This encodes CSARLQSSYEQYF.

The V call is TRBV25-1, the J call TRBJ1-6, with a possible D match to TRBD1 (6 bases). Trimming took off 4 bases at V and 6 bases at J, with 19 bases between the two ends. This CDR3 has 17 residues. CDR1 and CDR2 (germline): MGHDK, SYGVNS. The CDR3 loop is CASSGEIQGPVNSPLHF. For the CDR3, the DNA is TGTGCCAGCAGTGGAGAGATACAGGGCCCCGTTAATTCACCCCTCCACTTT. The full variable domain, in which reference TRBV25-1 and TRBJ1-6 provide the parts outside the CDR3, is EADIYQTPRYLVIGTGKKITLECSQTMGHDKMYWYQQDPGMELHLIHYSYGVNSTEKGDLSSESTVSRIRTEHFPLTLESARPSHTSQYLCASSGEIQGPVNSPLHFGNGTRLTVT.

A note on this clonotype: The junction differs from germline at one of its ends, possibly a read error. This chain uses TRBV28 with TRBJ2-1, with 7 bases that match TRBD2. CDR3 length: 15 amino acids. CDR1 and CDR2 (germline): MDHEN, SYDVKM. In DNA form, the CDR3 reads TGTGCCAGCAGTTTCCCAACGGGGGGTTACAATGGGCAGTTCTTC. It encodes CASSFPTGGYNGQFF.

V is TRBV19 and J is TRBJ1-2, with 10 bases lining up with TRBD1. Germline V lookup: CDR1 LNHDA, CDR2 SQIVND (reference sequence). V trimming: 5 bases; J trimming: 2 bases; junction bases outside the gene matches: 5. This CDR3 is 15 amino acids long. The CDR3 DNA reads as TGTGCCAGTAGTCCGCGACAGGGGGCGAACTATGGCTACACCTTC. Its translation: CASSPRQGANYGYTF.

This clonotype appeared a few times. The CDR3 loop is CASSLSGRVPQQFF. The DNA of the CDR3 is TGTGCCAGCAGCCTCAGCGGGAGGGTCCCCCAACAGTTCTTC. The gene calls are TRBV11-2 and TRBJ2-1, with 10 bases aligning to TRBD2. Germline V gives CDR1 SGHAT, CDR2 FQNNGV. This CDR3 has 14 amino acids. V shed 5 bases, J shed 13 bases, and the junction held 11 bases outside the gene matches.

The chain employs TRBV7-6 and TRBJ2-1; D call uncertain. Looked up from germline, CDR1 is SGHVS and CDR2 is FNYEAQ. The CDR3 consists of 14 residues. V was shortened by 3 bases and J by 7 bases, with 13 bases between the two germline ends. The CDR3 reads CASSFSTASNEQFF. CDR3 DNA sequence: TGTGCCAGCAGCTTTAGTACAGCCTCTAATGAGCAGTTCTTC.

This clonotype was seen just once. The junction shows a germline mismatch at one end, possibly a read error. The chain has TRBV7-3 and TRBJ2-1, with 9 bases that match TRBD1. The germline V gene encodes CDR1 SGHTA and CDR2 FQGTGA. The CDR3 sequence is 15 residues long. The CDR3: CTSSLSGQGRETQFF. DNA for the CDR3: TGTACCAGCAGCTTGTCGGGACAGGGAAGGGAGACCCAGTTCTTC.